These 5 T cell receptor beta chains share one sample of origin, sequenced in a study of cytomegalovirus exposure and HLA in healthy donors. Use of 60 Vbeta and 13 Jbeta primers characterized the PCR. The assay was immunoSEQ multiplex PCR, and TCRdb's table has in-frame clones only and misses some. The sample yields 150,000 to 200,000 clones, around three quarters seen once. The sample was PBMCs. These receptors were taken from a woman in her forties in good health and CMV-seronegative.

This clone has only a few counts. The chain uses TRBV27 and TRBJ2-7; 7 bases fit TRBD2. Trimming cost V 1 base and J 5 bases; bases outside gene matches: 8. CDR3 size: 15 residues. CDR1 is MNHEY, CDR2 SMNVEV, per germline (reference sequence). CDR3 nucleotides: TGTGCCAGCAGTTTATTGGGGAGGGTAGCTGACGAGCAGTACTTC. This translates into CASSLLGRVADEQYF.

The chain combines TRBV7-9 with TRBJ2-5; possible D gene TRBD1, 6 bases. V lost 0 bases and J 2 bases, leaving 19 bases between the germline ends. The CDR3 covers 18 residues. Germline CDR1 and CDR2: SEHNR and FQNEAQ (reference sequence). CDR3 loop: CASSLALVTGLIQETQYF. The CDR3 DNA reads TGTGCCAGCAGCTTAGCGCTCGTAACAGGGCTGATTCAAGAGACCCAGTACTTC.

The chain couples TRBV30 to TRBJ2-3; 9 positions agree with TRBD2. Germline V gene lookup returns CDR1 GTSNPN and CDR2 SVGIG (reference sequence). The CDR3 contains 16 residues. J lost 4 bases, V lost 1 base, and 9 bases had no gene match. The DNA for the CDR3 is TGTGCCTGGAGTGGGGGGGGTGGGACTAGCCCAGATACGCAGTATTTT. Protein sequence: CAWSGGGGTSPDTQYF. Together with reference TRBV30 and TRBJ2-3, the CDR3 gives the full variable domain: SQTIHQWPATLVQPVGSPLSLECTVEGTSNPNLYWYRQAAGRGLQLLFYSVGIGQISSEVPQNLSASRPQDRQFILSSKKLLLSDSGFYLCAWSGGGGTSPDTQYFGPGTRLTVL.

CDR3 coding DNA: TGTGCCAGCAGCCCTCCCGGGGGGGATACGCAGTATTTT. Its translation: CASSPPGGDTQYF. The chain links TRBV6-5 to TRBJ2-3, with 7 bases identical to TRBD2. Germline V gene lookup returns CDR1 MNHEY and CDR2 SVGAGI. V lost 6 bases to trimming and J lost 6 bases; unmatched junction nucleotides: 6. CDR3 length equals 13 residues.

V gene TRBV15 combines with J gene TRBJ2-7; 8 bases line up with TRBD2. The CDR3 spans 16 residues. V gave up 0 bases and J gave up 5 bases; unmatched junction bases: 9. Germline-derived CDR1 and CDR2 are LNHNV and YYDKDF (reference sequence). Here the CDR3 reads CATSRDGTSGLNEQYF. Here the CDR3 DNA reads TGTGCCACCAGCAGAGATGGAACTAGCGGCCTTAACGAGCAGTACTTC.